This TCR beta chain is from a study of cytomegalovirus exposure and HLA in healthy donors. On the study more broadly: A prior analysis found about 110 million unique TCR beta sequences from roughly 180 million T cells. Ancestry clustering placed around 80% of about 400 genotyped donors in the Caucasian-associated cluster.

A remark on this clone: Antigen unknown.

PCR involved 60 Vbeta and 13 Jbeta primers. The repertoire was sequenced with immunoSEQ multiplex PCR; TCRdb's copy has only in-frame clones and lacks some. This repertoire includes about 150,000 clones. The length of the CDR3 is 15 residues. Germline trimming cut 7 bases from V and 5 bases from J; bases unmatched to any gene: 11. CDR1 and CDR2 from the germline V gene are MNHNS and SASEGT. Findings of the study overall: High specificity and sensitivity for cytomegalovirus status were reported for the classifier.

The chain has TRBV6-1 and TRBJ1-2, with 9 nucleotides matching TRBD1. The sequencing sample was made of PBMCs. This clonotype originated in a woman between 45 and 65 years old in good health and CMV-seronegative. The CDR3 spells CASMMNRGLPYGYTF. The CDR3 coding sequence is TGTGCCAGCATGATGAACAGGGGGCTCCCTTATGGCTACACCTTC.